What follows describes a single T cell receptor beta chain. This clonotype is medium-sized (0.01 to 0.1%). Its antigen remains unidentified. Per-base quality was not reported, and no clone a single base away is much larger than it. The data originate from a study of T cells in Graves' hyperthyroidism and ophthalmopathy (dated by TCRdb to 2018 to 2020). A note on the overall study: Peripheral blood was collected at initial diagnosis, before any treatment. After blood sampling, hyperthyroidism patients were treated with methimazole at a starting dose of 30 mg daily, and ophthalmopathy patients were treated with high-dose intravenous methylprednisolone. An independent validation cohort of around 19 hyperthyroidism patients and approximately 15 patients who later progressed to ophthalmopathy tested prospective prediction of ophthalmopathy. For training and testing, the 100 or so patients in the discovery cohort were randomly divided in a 7:3 ratio. TCR Vbeta CDR3 sequencing of 120 to 150 peripheral blood samples (over 40 ophthalmopathy, about 74 hyperthyroidism and approximately 17 progressor patients) is reported in the paper. TCR V-J signatures able to tell the groups apart were searched for in a discovery cohort of 100 patients, of whom 40 to 45 had Graves' ophthalmopathy and under 65 had stable Graves' hyperthyroidism. The study also compared thyroid tissue and blood T-cell repertoires from roughly 6 Graves' hyperthyroidism patients.

The TCR beta CDR3 regions were amplified from RNA transcripts. For the first round of RT-PCR on the TCR CDR3, the HTBI primer set was used together with the Qiagen OneStep RT-PCR kit. Libraries were constructed in a second round of multiplex PCR, after which size selection and purification were performed. The libraries were sequenced on an Illumina HiSeq2000 using paired-end 100 bp reads. The published analysis was carried out like this. SOAPnuke was used to process the raw data, throwing out any read that contained adapters or uncalled bases, had a mean Phred below 15, or lacked an exact constant-primer or identifier match. High-quality paired reads were merged using COPE v1.2.5, and each unique nucleotide sequence was defined as a clonotype. Clonotypes were aligned to IMGT TRBV, TRBD and TRBJ reference segments using MiTCR v1.1. Only V-J combinations with frequency above 0.0001, covering 99% to 99.2% of repertoires, were analysed. The TCS score was defined as F50 (clonal expansion) divided by E x V (chaos), with BLOSUM62-based TCRdist calculated between CDR3 peptides within each V-J. Welch's t-statistics and random forest reduced 500 to 550 V-J features to under 15, which were used in a naive Bayes classifier (R e1071). Thyroid-blood repertoire similarity was quantified with the Morisita-Horn index. The raw public data were reprocessed by TCRdb itself: fastp quality trimming at Q25, MiXCR clonotype calling, in-frame beta chains only. Rows merge per CDR3 protein into single entries with the most common DNA and genes. Clone size and V and J calls follow TCRdb, not the original study. The sample profile shows under 30,000 distinct CDR3 sequences; 45% to 50% of them were found once. Jointly, the top ten make up under 30% of the sample.

Overall study outcomes, separate from this receptor: Ophthalmopathy was separated from stable hyperthyroidism by a 13 V-J signature model, with just over 85% sensitivity and 81% to 82% specificity obtained in cross-validation and 80%/75% obtained in testing. Most expanded thyroid clonotypes (frequency above 0.001) were also detected in blood, suggesting blood repertoires may reflect thyroid immune responses. In validation, the model predicted progression to ophthalmopathy a median of around 6.5 months before onset, with over 55% sensitivity and nearly 75% specificity. No statistical method was used to set the sample size in advance, and investigators knew the group allocation.

Including cysteine and phenylalanine, the CDR3 has 21 amino acids. CDR3 DNA only is kept here, 63 bases in frame from base 1. The germline V and J ends show losses of 4 bases and 2 bases respectively, and no gene match explains 21 bases of the junction. CDR1 and CDR2, looked up from the germline V gene, are MGHDK and SYGVNS. The hyperthyroidism patients were between 18 and 65 years old and newly diagnosed, with a disease duration of less than 2 months. Patients with uncontrolled infections, other autoimmune diseases, pregnancy or lactation were excluded. Clinical symptoms, serum thyroxine and TRAb, thyroid ultrasound, and orbital computed tomography formed the basis for the diagnoses. For progressor patients, blood was drawn at the first diagnosis of hyperthyroidism, before any ophthalmopathy symptoms had appeared. Ficoll-Paque density gradient centrifugation was used to isolate PBMCs from around 9.1 ml of fresh peripheral blood. Progressor patients were first diagnosed with Graves' hyperthyroidism and then developed ophthalmopathy during follow-up. Trizol reagent was used to extract total RNA, and RNA quality was then checked on an Agilent 2100 Bioanalyzer.

The chain is encoded by TRBV25-1 joined to TRBJ2-2; 8 bases in the middle match TRBD2. The TCR was taken from a woman aged 40 to 50 with Graves' hyperthyroidism that later progressed to Graves' ophthalmopathy. Sequenced material: blood. The encoded CDR3 is CASSGRSPGLGAPNNTGELFF. The DNA sequence is as follows: TGTGCCAGCAGTGGGAGATCCCCGGGACTAGGAGCACCAAATAACACCGGGGAGCTGTTTTTT.